One sample yielded the 28 T cell receptor beta chains listed below, sequenced in a study of blood T cell repertoires in COVID-19. Sequencing was performed with immunoSEQ multiplex PCR; in TCRdb, only in-frame clones are kept and a portion is missing. The table records fewer than 250,000 clones, over 70% of them present only once. The source material was peripheral blood. Receptors were obtained from a man in his sixties with acute or convalescent COVID-19.

The chain has TRBV5-1 and TRBJ1-3, with 9 bases aligning to TRBD1. The germline gives CDR1 SGHRS, CDR2 YFSETQ. This CDR3 has 13 residues. With V trimmed by 4 bases and J by 9 bases, 5 bases remained unmatched. Here the CDR3 DNA reads TGCGCCAGCAGCCTGGACAGGGGACCCACCATATATTTT. Its protein is CASSLDRGPTIYF. Supplemented by reference TRBV5-1 and TRBJ1-3, the full variable domain reads KAGVTQTPRYLIKTRGQQVTLSCSPISGHRSVSWYQQTPGQGLQFLFEYFSETQRNKGNFPGRFSGRQFSNSRSEMNVSTLELGDSALYLCASSLDRGPTIYFGEGSWLTVV.

The chain couples TRBV12-5 to TRBJ2-6; tentative D call: TRBD2 (5 bases). CDR3 length equals 19 residues. Trimming removed 0 bases from V and 4 bases from J, with 19 bases in between. Looked up from germline, CDR1 is LGHNT and CDR2 is FRNRAP. CDR3 sequence reads: CASGLVLGAPQWGANVLTF. CDR3 DNA sequence: TGTGCTAGTGGTTTGGTTCTGGGAGCACCCCAGTGGGGGGCCAACGTCCTGACTTTC.

This sequence joins TRBV28 and TRBJ2-3, with 7 bases fitting TRBD1. This CDR3 has 15 residues. The junction had 16 bases not matched to a gene; V was cut back by 10 bases and J by 6 bases. Per the germline V gene, CDR1 is MDHEN and CDR2 is SYDVKM. The CDR3 region has the DNA TGTGCCACTACACCTCAGGGGGACCTCGCGGATACGCAGTATTTT. Its translation: CATTPQGDLADTQYF.

The CDR3, as DNA: TGTGCCAGCAGTTTCCTTGGAGCGGGACAGGGGTCTAGCAATCAGCCCCAGCATTTT. Residues: CASSFLGAGQGSSNQPQHF. This chain connects TRBV27 to TRBJ1-5; 10 bases are a match to TRBD1. The trim removed 3 bases at V and 0 bases at J, leaving 11 bases unmatched. CDR3 size: 19 residues. Germline V gives CDR1 MNHEY, CDR2 SMNVEV (reference sequence).

The chain employs TRBV7-9 and TRBJ2-7; D uncertain. Trimming removed 2 bases from V and 2 bases from J, with 4 bases in between. The CDR3 has 12 residues. Germline values: CDR1 SEHNR, CDR2 FQNEAQ (reference sequence). This CDR3 reads CASSLQTYEQYF. CDR3 nucleotide sequence: TGTGCCAGCAGCTTACAGACCTACGAGCAGTACTTC.

The genes are TRBV10-3 and TRBJ1-5; no definite D call. From germline, CDR1 is ENHRY and CDR2 SYGVKD. V was trimmed by 3 bases and J by 0 bases, leaving 9 bases between them. This CDR3 is built from 15 residues. CDR3: CAISDLSHSNQPQHF. As DNA, the CDR3 is TGTGCCATCAGTGATCTGTCACATAGCAATCAGCCCCAGCATTTT.

This chain uses TRBV6-5 with TRBJ1-5; weak D call: TRBD1 (6 bases). Germline V gives CDR1 MNHEY, CDR2 SVGAGI. Trimming removed 4 bases at V and 2 bases at J, with 9 bases between. The CDR3 is made up of 14 amino acids. CDR3 amino acids: CASSSQGRNQPQHF. The DNA for the CDR3 is TGTGCCAGCAGTTCACAGGGACGCAATCAGCCCCAGCATTTT.

The chain uses TRBV15 and TRBJ1-5; TRBD1 matches at 8 bases. Losses at the gene ends were 3 bases for V and 1 base for J; bases not matched to a gene: 5. CDR1 and CDR2 (germline): LNHNV, YYDKDF (reference sequence). The CDR3 contains 16 residues. As DNA, the CDR3 is TGTGCCACCAGCAGGGTCACAGGGGGGAGCAATCAGCCCCAGCATTTT. Translated: CATSRVTGGSNQPQHF. The whole variable domain, filled in from reference TRBV15 and TRBJ1-5, reads DAMVIQNPRYQVTQFGKPVTLSCSQTLNHNVMYWYQQKSSQAPKLLFHYYDKDFNNEADTPDNFQSRRPNTSFCFLDIRSPGLGDTAMYLCATSRVTGGSNQPQHFGDGTRLSIL.

The chain recombines TRBV7-9 with TRBJ1-2; D remains ambiguous. Per germline, CDR1 SEHNR and CDR2 FQNEAQ (reference sequence). This CDR3 is 14 amino acids long. V lost 3 bases, J lost 0 bases, and 8 bases lay in between. The CDR3 loop is CASSFDGANYGYTF. The CDR3 coding sequence is TGTGCCAGCAGCTTTGACGGAGCTAACTATGGCTACACCTTC. Complete variable domain (other parts from reference TRBV7-9 and TRBJ1-2): DTGVSQNPRHKITKRGQNVTFRCDPISEHNRLYWYRQTLGQGPEFLTYFQNEAQLEKSRLLSDRFSAERPKGSFSTLEIQRTEQGDSAMYLCASSFDGANYGYTFGSGTRLTVV.

The genes are TRBV5-1 and TRBJ2-5; 10 positions match TRBD1. The CDR3 consists of 15 residues. CDR1 and CDR2 from the germline V gene are SGHRS and YFSETQ. Trimming took 3 bases from V and 4 from J; bases not matched to a gene: 6. CDR3: CASSYGRDRGETQYF. In DNA form, the CDR3 reads TGCGCCAGCAGCTACGGCCGGGACAGGGGAGAGACCCAGTACTTC.

V usage is TRBV6-6 and J usage is TRBJ1-6; 9 bases are a match to TRBD1. Unmatched junction bases numbered 11, after V lost 7 bases and J lost 10 bases. The CDR3 runs 15 residues. The germline gives CDR1 MNHNY, CDR2 SVGAGI (reference sequence). CDR3 sequence (DNA): TGTGCCAGCAAAGAGGAGGGGACAGGGCCCTCACCCCTCCACTTT. Protein: CASKEEGTGPSPLHF.

This chain uses TRBV14 with TRBJ2-1; D might be TRBD1 (5 bases). Looked up from germline, CDR1 is SGHDN and CDR2 is FVKESK. V gave up 2 bases and J gave up 4 bases, with 12 bases separating them. This CDR3 region has 15 residues. DNA of the CDR3: TGTGCCAGCAGCCAACGACAGAGCCTATACAATGAGCAGTTCTTC. Translated, it gives CASSQRQSLYNEQFF.

This clone has only one observation. The chain has TRBV24-1 and TRBJ1-1, with 8 positions matching TRBD1. The CDR3 extends over 15 amino acids. The ends lost 3 bases at V and 1 base at J; junction bases unmatched: 3. CDR1 is KGHDR, CDR2 SFDVKD, per germline. The CDR3 DNA is TGTGCCACCAGTGATGCCGGGACAGGGAACACTGAAGCTTTCTTT. Translated: CATSDAGTGNTEAFF.

The V gene is TRBV5-6, the J gene TRBJ1-3; D gene ambiguous. The V end lost 2 bases, the J end lost 3 bases, and 9 bases lay between the germline ends. The length of the CDR3 is 14 residues. Germline V CDR1 and CDR2: SGHDT, YYEEEE. The CDR3 DNA is TGTGCCAGCAGCTTTGACGGAGGTGGAAACACCATATATTTT. Its translation is CASSFDGGGNTIYF.

Comments on this clone: One end of the junction does not line up with germline, which may come from a read error. The chain carries TRBV10-2 and TRBJ2-3; TRBD2 aligns across 8 bases. Germline lookup yields CDR1 WSHSY and CDR2 SAAADI. The CDR3 has 11 amino acids. The chain's CDR3 is CASSDLAGQGF. CDR3 DNA sequence: TGCGCCAGCAGTGATTTAGCGGGACAAGGTTTT.

The chain combines TRBV19 with TRBJ1-3; D gene ambiguous. V dropped 7 bases and J dropped 0 bases, with 7 bases sitting between them. This CDR3 spans 13 amino acids. Germline V CDR1 and CDR2: LNHDA, SQIVND (reference sequence). The chain's CDR3 is CASTLFSGNTIYF. The CDR3 bases are TGTGCCAGTACTCTGTTCTCTGGAAACACCATATATTTT.

This clone was observed a few times. The gene calls are TRBV12-5 and TRBJ1-5; 8 bases agree with TRBD1. The CDR3 is made up of 17 amino acids. J gave up 6 bases and V 1 base, and 11 bases lay outside the gene matches. Germline CDR1 is LGHNT and CDR2 is FRNRAP. The CDR3 sequence is CASGLAQGGQVFQPQHF. The CDR3 nucleotides are TGTGCTAGTGGTTTGGCCCAAGGGGGACAGGTTTTTCAGCCCCAGCATTTT.

The chain carries TRBV9 and TRBJ2-7; 10 bases line up with TRBD1. The ends lost 4 bases at V and 2 bases at J; junction bases unmatched: 6. The CDR3 contains 15 residues. Germline V gene sequence: CDR1 SGDLS, CDR2 YYNGEE. The CDR3 spells CASSPGTGAAYEQYF. CDR3 in DNA: TGTGCCAGCAGCCCCGGGACAGGGGCCGCCTACGAGCAGTACTTC.

The CDR3 region is CASSYLTSGVGDTQYF. As DNA, the CDR3 is TGTGCCAGCAGTTACTTGACTAGCGGGGTAGGAGATACGCAGTATTTT. The gene calls are TRBV6-6 and TRBJ2-3, with 11 bases matching TRBD2. Germline V CDR1 and CDR2: MNHNY, SVGAGI (reference sequence). The V segment lost 1 base and the J segment 5 bases; nucleotides outside the gene matches: 5. This CDR3 spans 16 amino acids.

The chain links TRBV5-1 to TRBJ1-2, with a possible D match to TRBD1 (6 bases). The germline V and J ends were trimmed by 2 bases and 2 bases, with 13 bases remaining between them. The germline V gene encodes CDR1 SGHRS and CDR2 YFSETQ. CDR3 length: 15 amino acids. Here the CDR3 DNA reads TGCGCCAGCAGCTTAAGGACAGACACCAACTATGGCTACACCTTC. This codes for CASSLRTDTNYGYTF.

J is TRBJ2-1 and V is TRBV12-5; perhaps TRBD1 as D (5 bases). Between the trimmed V and J ends, which lost 1 base and 7 bases, there was a span of 14 bases. This CDR3 is built from 15 residues. Per germline, CDR1 LGHNT and CDR2 FRNRAP. CDR3 in DNA: TGTGCTAGTGGTTTGGGGCAGGGAAATTTGAATGAGCAGTTCTTC. Protein product: CASGLGQGNLNEQFF.

The V call is TRBV19, the J call TRBJ2-2, with 9 bases fitting TRBD1. With 4 bases clipped from V and 6 bases from J, the junction kept 15 bases outside the gene matches. CDR3 size: 18 residues. Germline-derived CDR1 and CDR2 are LNHDA and SQIVND (reference sequence). The CDR3 nucleotides read TGTGCCAGTAGTACCCGCTCAATGGGACAGGGAGTGTCCGGGGAGCTGTTTTTT. Its translation: CASSTRSMGQGVSGELFF.

This clone occurred once. The V gene is TRBV21-1, the J gene TRBJ2-5; TRBD1 is the table's D call and was not checked against the DNA. TRBV21-1 is a documented pseudogene. The CDR3 covers 18 residues. The CDR3 here is CASSKKKGRDSLQETQYF. The CDR3, as DNA: TGTGCCAGCAGCAAAAAAAAAGGAAGGGACAGCCTCCAAGAGACCCAGTACTTC.

The CDR3 DNA reads as TGTGCCAGCAGGAACGACAGGGGGTCTAATTCACCCCTCCACTTT. Protein product: CASRNDRGSNSPLHF. This chain uses TRBV6-4 with TRBJ1-6, with 9 bases aligning to TRBD1. V lost 6 bases and J lost 6; bases outside the gene matches: 6. In germline, CDR1 is MRHNA, CDR2 SNTAGT. The CDR3 is 15 amino acids.

The chain couples TRBV7-2 to TRBJ2-5; D remains ambiguous. Between the trimmed V and J ends, which lost 2 bases and 5 bases, there was a span of 15 bases. Germline CDR1 and CDR2: SGHTA and FQGNSA. The length of the CDR3 is 15 residues. The CDR3 spells CASSLMVLPRETQYF. The CDR3 coding sequence is TGTGCCAGCAGCTTAATGGTACTGCCCAGGGAGACCCAGTACTTC.

The chain joins TRBV5-1 to TRBJ1-2, with a weak D call TRBD1 (6 bases). Between the trimmed V and J ends, which lost 4 bases and 7 bases, there was a span of 17 bases. Germline V lookup: CDR1 SGHRS, CDR2 YFSETQ. The CDR3 runs 14 residues. CDR3 residues: CASSPVTGSGGYTF. CDR3 DNA sequence: TGCGCCAGCAGCCCGGTAACAGGGTCGGGTGGCTACACCTTC.

V and J are TRBV23-1 and TRBJ1-5; perhaps TRBD1 as D (5 bases). TRBV23-1 is classed as an ORF, of uncertain function. Trimming cost V 2 bases and J 1 base, with 18 bases left between them. This CDR3 is built from 18 residues. The CDR3 DNA reads TGCGCCAGCAGTCAAAAGGGGAATCCAGGGCTGAGCAATCAGCCCCAGCATTTT. This encodes CASSQKGNPGLSNQPQHF.

This chain links TRBV19 with TRBJ1-1, with TRBD1 matching over 8 bases. CDR1 and CDR2 from the germline V gene are LNHDA and SQIVND (reference sequence). J gave up 5 bases and V 5 bases, and 7 bases lay outside the gene matches. The CDR3 totals 14 residues. The CDR3 DNA reads as TGTGCCAGTAGTTCCTCAGGGGGCTGGACTGAAGCTTTCTTT. The encoded protein is CASSSSGGWTEAFF.